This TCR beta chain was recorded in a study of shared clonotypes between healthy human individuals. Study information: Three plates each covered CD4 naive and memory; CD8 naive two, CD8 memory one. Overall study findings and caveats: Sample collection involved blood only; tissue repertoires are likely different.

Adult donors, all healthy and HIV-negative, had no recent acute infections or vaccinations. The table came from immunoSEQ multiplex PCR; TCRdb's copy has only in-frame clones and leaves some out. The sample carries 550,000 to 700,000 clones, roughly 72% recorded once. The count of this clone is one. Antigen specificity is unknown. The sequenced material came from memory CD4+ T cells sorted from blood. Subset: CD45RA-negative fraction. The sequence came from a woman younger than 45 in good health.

CDR3 coding DNA: TGTGCCAGCAGTTCCGGACAGGGGTCTGAAGCTTTCTTT. Translated, it gives CASSSGQGSEAFF. The chain links TRBV28 to TRBJ1-1, with TRBD1 matching over 9 bases. Germline V lookup: CDR1 MDHEN, CDR2 SYDVKM. V lost 4 bases and J lost 6; bases outside the gene matches: 3. The CDR3 is made up of 13 amino acids.